Following are 16 T cell receptor beta chains from one sample sequenced in a study of shared clonotypes between healthy human individuals. Clones were sequenced by immunoSEQ multiplex PCR, and TCRdb holds only the in-frame ones, with some missing. Among 850,000 to 1,200,000 clones listed, about 77% were seen once. The sequenced sample consisted of memory CD4+ T cells sorted from blood. The sample's subset: CD45RA-negative fraction. The source of these receptors is a man younger than 35 in good health.

This clone was observed a handful of times. The chain is built from TRBV10-3 and TRBJ1-5, with a weak D call TRBD1 (5 bases). Looked up from germline, CDR1 is ENHRY and CDR2 is SYGVKD. There are 13 residues in the CDR3. V lost 5 bases and J 7 bases, leaving 12 bases between the germline ends. CDR3 amino acids: CAISPGLGQPQHF. The CDR3 DNA reads TGTGCCATCAGTCCAGGGCTAGGGCAGCCCCAGCATTTT.

The chain employs TRBV6-6 and TRBJ2-5; TRBD2 might be the D (7 bases). The CDR3 consists of 15 residues. Trimming removed 6 bases from V and 1 base from J, with 15 bases in between. The germline V gene has CDR1 MNHNY and CDR2 SVGAGI (reference sequence). The CDR3 DNA reads as TGTGCCAGCAGACCACGGGCGGGGGCCCAAGAGACCCAGTACTTC. Its translation is CASRPRAGAQETQYF.

This clone was counted once. The chain couples TRBV15 to TRBJ1-4; TRBD1 agrees at 9 bases. This CDR3 has 16 residues. The germline V gene encodes CDR1 LNHNV and CDR2 YYDKDF (reference sequence). V dropped 5 bases and J dropped 8; count of bases not matched to a gene: 12. This CDR3 is CATSWKPGQGSEKLFF. Here the CDR3 DNA reads TGTGCCACCAGCTGGAAACCGGGACAGGGTTCGGAAAAACTGTTTTTT.

In this sample, this clone turned up a few times. CDR3: CASSVTSGRYTGELFF. The CDR3 DNA reads TGTGCCAGCAGCGTCACTAGCGGGAGATACACCGGGGAGCTGTTTTTT. The chain uses TRBV9 and TRBJ2-2; 11 positions agree with TRBD2. The V gene end was trimmed by 2 bases and the J gene end by 3 bases; junction bases not matched to a gene: 3. The germline V gene encodes CDR1 SGDLS and CDR2 YYNGEE. The CDR3 runs to 16 residues. The variable domain in full, completed from reference TRBV9 and TRBJ2-2, reads DSGVTQTPKHLITATGQRVTLRCSPRSGDLSVYWYQQSLDQGLQFLIQYYNGEERAKGNILERFSAQQFPDLHSELNLSSLELGDSALYFCASSVTSGRYTGELFFGEGSRLTVL.

The chain joins TRBV7-9 to TRBJ2-7; TRBD1 matches 8 bases. The germline gives CDR1 SEHNR, CDR2 FQNEAQ (reference sequence). Losses at the gene ends were 3 bases for V and 2 bases for J; bases not matched to a gene: 0. The CDR3 is 13 residues long. The CDR3 loop is CASSFRGPYEQYF. The CDR3 bases are TGTGCCAGCAGCTTCAGGGGGCCCTACGAGCAGTACTTC.

This rearrangement joins TRBV9 to TRBJ2-1; TRBD1 agrees at 8 bases. The V gene's germline CDR1 is SGDLS and CDR2 YYNGEE. V shed 0 bases and J 7 bases; nucleotides not matched to a gene: 9. The CDR3 is made up of 16 amino acids. CDR3 amino acids: CASSVEGTGRWNEQFF. CDR3 nucleotides: TGTGCCAGCAGCGTAGAGGGGACAGGTAGGTGGAATGAGCAGTTCTTC.

Turning to this clone: A much larger clone lies one base from this, so it may be a read error. At the DNA level, this CDR3 is encoded by other sequences in the same sample as well. V and J are TRBV28 and TRBJ2-5, with D unresolved. This CDR3 region has 11 residues. Germline loops: CDR1 MDHEN, CDR2 SYDVKM. V dropped 8 bases and J dropped 2 bases, with 6 bases sitting between them. The CDR3 coding sequence is TGTGCCAGCTCCGGGCAAGAGACCCAGTACTTC. Residues: CASSGQETQYF. Combining the CDR3 with reference TRBV28 and TRBJ2-5 gives the whole variable domain DVKVTQSSRYLVKRTGEKVFLECVQDMDHENMFWYRQDPGLGLRLIYFSYDVKMKEKGDIPEGYSVSREKKERFSLILESASTNQTSMYLCASSGQETQYFGPGTRLLVL.

V gene TRBV18 combines with J gene TRBJ1-5, with no clear D. Trimming shortened V by 2 bases and J by 5 bases, and 13 bases separated the two germline ends. Germline assignment: CDR1 KGHSH and CDR2 LQKENI. The CDR3 sequence is 15 residues long. CDR3 in amino acids: CASSPAGRKYQPQHF. CDR3 DNA sequence: TGTGCCAGCTCACCAGCCGGACGTAAGTATCAGCCCCAGCATTTT.

This clone was seen many times. This sequence joins TRBV7-3 and TRBJ2-3; a possible D gene is TRBD2 (6 bases). The CDR3 loop spans 13 amino acids. V was trimmed by 5 bases and J by 11 bases, leaving 17 bases between them. The germline gives CDR1 SGHTA, CDR2 FQGTGA. DNA of the CDR3: TGTGCCAGCAGCCCCGGGACTGGGAATAGGCAGTATTTT. This translates into CASSPGTGNRQYF.

J is TRBJ2-7 and V is TRBV29-1, with D possibly being TRBD1 (6 bases). Germline lookup yields CDR1 SQVTM and CDR2 ANQGSEA. Trimming took 7 bases from V and 5 from J, leaving 12 bases between them. This CDR3 has 11 residues. The CDR3 sequence is CSAGQYDEQYF. CDR3 bases: TGCAGCGCCGGACAGTACGACGAGCAGTACTTC.

This clone was seen only a few times. Other DNA variants within this sample encode the same CDR3. The V call is TRBV6-5, the J call TRBJ2-1; a possible D gene is TRBD1 (6 bases). Looked up from germline, CDR1 is MNHEY and CDR2 is SVGAGI. There are 15 residues in the CDR3. V lost 2 bases to trimming and J lost 1 base, with 9 bases between them. This chain's CDR3 is CASSYDRRSYNEQFF. In nucleotides, the CDR3 is TGTGCCAGCAGTTACGACAGGAGATCCTACAATGAGCAGTTCTTC.

This clone appeared a few times. The gene calls are TRBV5-1 and TRBJ2-1; D unresolved. This CDR3 region has 15 residues. Trimming took 0 bases from V and 6 from J, leaving 13 bases between them. Looked up from germline, CDR1 is SGHRS and CDR2 is YFSETQ. The CDR3 DNA reads TGCGCCAGCAGCTTGGGCACTGGGCCCTCCAATGAGCAGTTCTTC. This sequence encodes CASSLGTGPSNEQFF.

The chain combines TRBV19 with TRBJ2-2; the match to TRBD1 covers 7 bases. Unmatched junction bases numbered 4, after V lost 5 bases and J lost 1 base. CDR1 and CDR2 (germline): LNHDA, SQIVND (reference sequence). The CDR3 spans 15 residues. The chain's CDR3 is CASSPGQKNTGELFF. The DNA of the CDR3 is TGTGCCAGTAGTCCGGGACAGAAGAACACCGGGGAGCTGTTTTTT. Full variable domain (rest looked up from reference TRBV19 and TRBJ2-2): DGGITQSPKYLFRKEGQNVTLSCEQNLNHDAMYWYRQDPGQGLRLIYYSQIVNDFQKGDIAEGYSVSREKKESFPLTVTSAQKNPTAFYLCASSPGQKNTGELFFGEGSRLTVL.

V and J are TRBV11-2 and TRBJ1-2; no reliable D call. The V end lost 2 bases, the J end lost 6 bases, and 13 bases lay between the germline ends. The germline gives CDR1 SGHAT, CDR2 FQNNGV. This CDR3 contains 14 residues. CDR3 in amino acids: CASSLSGRSDGYTF. In nucleotides, the CDR3 is TGTGCCAGCAGCTTATCAGGCAGGTCCGATGGCTACACCTTC.

The J gene is TRBJ1-2, the V gene TRBV4-1, with a possible D match to TRBD1 (5 bases). The CDR3 runs 15 residues. Germline loops: CDR1 MGHRA, CDR2 YSYEKL. V lost 0 bases, J lost 4 bases, and 12 bases lay in between. The CDR3 bases are TGCGCCAGCAGCCAAGATTACGCAGGGAGCTATGGCTACACCTTC. This translates into CASSQDYAGSYGYTF.

The chain is built from TRBV15 and TRBJ2-3, with D hard to call. CDR3 length equals 14 residues. Germline CDR1 and CDR2: LNHNV and YYDKDF (reference sequence). The V and J ends lost 4 bases and 0 bases respectively, with 8 bases between them. In DNA, the CDR3 is TGTGCCACCAGCACAGGATTAAGCACAGATACGCAGTATTTT. Translation gives CATSTGLSTDTQYF.